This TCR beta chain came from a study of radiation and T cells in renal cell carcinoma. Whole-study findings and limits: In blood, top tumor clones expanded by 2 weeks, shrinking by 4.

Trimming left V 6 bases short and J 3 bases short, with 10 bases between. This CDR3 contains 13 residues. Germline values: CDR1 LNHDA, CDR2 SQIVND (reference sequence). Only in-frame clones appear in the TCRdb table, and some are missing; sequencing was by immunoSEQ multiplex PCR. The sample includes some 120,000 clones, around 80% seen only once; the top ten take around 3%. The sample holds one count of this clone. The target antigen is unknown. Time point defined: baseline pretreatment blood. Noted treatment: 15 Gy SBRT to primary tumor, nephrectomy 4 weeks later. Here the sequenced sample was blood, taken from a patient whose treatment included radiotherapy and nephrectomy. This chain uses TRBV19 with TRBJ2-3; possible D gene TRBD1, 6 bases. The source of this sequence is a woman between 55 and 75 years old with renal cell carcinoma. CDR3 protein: CASRTGQTDTQYF. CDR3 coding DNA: TGTGCCAGTAGGACCGGACAGACAGATACGCAGTATTTT.